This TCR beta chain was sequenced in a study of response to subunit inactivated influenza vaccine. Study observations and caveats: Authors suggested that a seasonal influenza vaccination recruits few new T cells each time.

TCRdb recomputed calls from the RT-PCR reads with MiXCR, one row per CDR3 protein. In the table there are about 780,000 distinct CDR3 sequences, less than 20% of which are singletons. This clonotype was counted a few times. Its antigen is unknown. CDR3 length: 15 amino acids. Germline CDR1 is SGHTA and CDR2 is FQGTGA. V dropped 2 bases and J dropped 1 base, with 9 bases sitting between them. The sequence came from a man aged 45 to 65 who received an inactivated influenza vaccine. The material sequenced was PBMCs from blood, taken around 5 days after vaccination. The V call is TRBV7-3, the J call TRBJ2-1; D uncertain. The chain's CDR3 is CASSLSLGSYNEQFF. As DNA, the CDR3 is TGTGCCAGCAGCTTATCGCTAGGTTCCTACAATGAGCAGTTCTTC.